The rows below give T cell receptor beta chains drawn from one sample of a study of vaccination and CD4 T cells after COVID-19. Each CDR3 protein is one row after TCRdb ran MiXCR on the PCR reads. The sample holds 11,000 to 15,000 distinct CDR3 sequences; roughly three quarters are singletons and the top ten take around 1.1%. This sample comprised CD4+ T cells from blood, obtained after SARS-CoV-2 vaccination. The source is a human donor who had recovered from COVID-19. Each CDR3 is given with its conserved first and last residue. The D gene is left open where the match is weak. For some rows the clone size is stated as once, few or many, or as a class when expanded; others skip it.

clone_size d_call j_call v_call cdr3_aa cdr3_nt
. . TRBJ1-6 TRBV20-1 CSALAEFDNSPLHF TGCAGTGCTCTTGCGGAGTTCGATAATTCACCCCTCCACTTT
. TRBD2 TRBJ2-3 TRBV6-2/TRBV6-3 CASSRTSGPTYDTQYF TGTGCCAGCAGTCGGACTAGCGGGCCTACCTATGATACGCAGTATTTT
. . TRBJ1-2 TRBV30 CAWSVLGGSGYTF TGTGCCTGGAGTGTACTAGGTGGTTCGGGCTACACCTTC
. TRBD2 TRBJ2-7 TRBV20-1 CSARELSGRASLREQYF TGCAGTGCTAGAGAGCTGAGCGGGAGGGCCTCGCTCCGCGAGCAGTACTTC
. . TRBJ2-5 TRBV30 CAWARGRETQYF TGTGCCTGGGCGAGGGGTCGAGAGACCCAGTACTTC
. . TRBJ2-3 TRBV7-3 CASSSGSDTQYF TGTGCCAGCAGCTCAGGGTCAGATACGCAGTATTTT
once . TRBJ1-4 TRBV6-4 CASIRPTLGPADEKLFF TGTGCCAGCATCCGACCAACTCTAGGGCCAGCGGATGAAAAACTGTTTTTT
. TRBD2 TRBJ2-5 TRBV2 CASSDGRDQETQYF TGTGCCAGCAGTGACGGGAGGGATCAAGAGACCCAGTACTTC
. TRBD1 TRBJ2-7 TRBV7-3 CASSPDRGSNEQYF TGTGCCAGCAGCCCGGACAGGGGGTCGAACGAGCAGTACTTC
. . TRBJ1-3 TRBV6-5 CASSWGGNTIYF TGTGCCAGCAGTTGGGGTGGAAACACCATATATTTT
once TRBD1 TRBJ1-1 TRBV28 CASSLWGQFAEAFF TGTGCCAGCAGTTTATGGGGACAGTTTGCTGAAGCTTTCTTT
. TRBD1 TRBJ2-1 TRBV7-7 CASSLATGGFDEQFF TGTGCCAGCAGCTTAGCCACAGGGGGTTTCGATGAGCAGTTCTTC
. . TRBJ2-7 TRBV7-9 CASSRGDEQYF TGTGCCAGTTCCAGGGGGGACGAGCAGTACTTC
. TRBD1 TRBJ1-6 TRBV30 CAWSDPDRLYTGSPLHF TGTGCCTGGAGTGACCCGGACAGGTTATACACGGGATCACCCCTCCACTTT
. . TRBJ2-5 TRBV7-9 CASSYSVAQETQYF TGTGCCAGCAGTTATAGCGTAGCCCAAGAGACCCAGTACTTC
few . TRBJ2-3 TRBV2 CASSWADTQYF TGTGCCAGCAGTTGGGCAGATACGCAGTATTTT
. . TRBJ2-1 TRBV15 CATSKSGVDYNEQFF TGTGCCACCAGCAAGTCAGGGGTCGACTACAATGAGCAGTTCTTC
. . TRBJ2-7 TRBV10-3 CAISSTGSSSYEQYF TGTGCCATCAGTTCAACAGGGTCTAGCTCCTACGAGCAGTACTTC
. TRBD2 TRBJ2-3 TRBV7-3 CASSLFGGRAPDTQYF TGTGCCAGCAGCTTGTTTGGAGGGAGGGCCCCAGATACGCAGTATTTT
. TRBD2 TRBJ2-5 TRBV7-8 CASSVTSGSWETQYF TGTGCCAGCAGCGTGACTAGCGGGAGTTGGGAGACCCAGTACTTC
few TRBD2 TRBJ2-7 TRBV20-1 CSARGSPGLAGYEQYF TGCAGTGCTAGGGGATCTCCGGGACTAGCGGGCTACGAGCAGTACTTC
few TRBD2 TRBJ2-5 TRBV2 CASRRTSGSGETQYF TGTGCCAGCAGGCGGACTAGCGGGAGTGGGGAGACCCAGTACTTC
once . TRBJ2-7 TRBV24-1 CATSEGHGLYEQYF TGTGCCACCAGTGAAGGACACGGCCTCTACGAGCAGTACTTC
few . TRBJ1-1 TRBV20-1 CSVLPPGHLNTEAFF TGCAGTGTTCTGCCTCCGGGACACCTGAACACTGAAGCTTTCTTT
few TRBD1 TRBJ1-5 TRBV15 CATSRTHFGQAEGQPQHF TGTGCCACCAGCAGAACCCATTTCGGACAGGCCGAGGGTCAGCCCCAGCATTTT
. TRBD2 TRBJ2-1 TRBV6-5 CASSSRLAGGYNEQFF TGTGCCAGCAGTTCCAGACTAGCGGGAGGATACAATGAGCAGTTCTTC
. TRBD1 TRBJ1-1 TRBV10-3 CAIRNDRGQTEAFF TGTGCCATCAGGAACGACAGGGGGCAAACTGAAGCTTTCTTT
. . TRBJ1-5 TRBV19 CASKPRGGNGNQPQHF TGTGCCAGTAAACCTCGGGGAGGGAATGGCAATCAGCCCCAGCATTTT
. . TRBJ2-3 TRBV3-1 CASTPGSSDTQYF TGTGCCAGCACCCCTGGGAGCTCAGATACGCAGTATTTT
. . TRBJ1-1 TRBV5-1 CASSFSGAGTEAFF TGCGCCAGCAGCTTCTCTGGGGCCGGCACTGAAGCTTTCTTT
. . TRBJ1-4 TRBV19 CASSMTVTNEKLFF TGTGCCAGTAGTATGACAGTCACTAATGAAAAACTGTTTTTT
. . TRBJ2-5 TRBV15 CATSRPPTELETQYF TGTGCCACCAGCAGACCCCCAACCGAGTTAGAGACCCAGTACTTC
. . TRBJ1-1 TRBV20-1 CSAREQPGEAFF TGCAGTGCTAGAGAACAACCCGGAGAAGCTTTCTTT
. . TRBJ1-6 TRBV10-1 CASSEGRLRDLWEYNSPLHF TGCGCCAGCAGTGAGGGGCGGCTGCGAGACCTATGGGAGTATAATTCACCCCTCCACTTT
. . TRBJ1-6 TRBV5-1 CASRAANNSPLHF TGCGCCAGCAGAGCAGCTAATAATTCACCCCTCCACTTT
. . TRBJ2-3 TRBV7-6 CASSQGSYRSSTDTQYF TGTGCCAGCAGCCAAGGGAGTTATAGATCTAGCACAGATACGCAGTATTTT
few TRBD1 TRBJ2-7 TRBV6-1 CATGTGAYEQYF TGTGCCACCGGGACAGGGGCCTACGAGCAGTACTTC
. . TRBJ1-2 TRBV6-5 CASSYLIQGGYTF TGTGCCAGCAGTTACTTAATACAAGGTGGCTACACCTTC
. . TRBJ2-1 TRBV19 CASSKDPSSYNEQFF TGTGCCAGTAGTAAAGACCCTAGCTCCTACAATGAGCAGTTCTTC
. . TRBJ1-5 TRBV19 CASSMDRNSNQPQHF TGTGCCAGTAGTATGGACAGAAATAGCAATCAGCCCCAGCATTTT
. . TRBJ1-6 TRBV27 CASSLTGVYSPLHF TGTGCCAGCAGTCTGACCGGGGTCTATTCACCCCTCCACTTT
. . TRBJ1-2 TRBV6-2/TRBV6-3 CASSLDPLEGYTF TGTGCCAGCAGTCTCGACCCCCTCGAGGGCTACACCTTC
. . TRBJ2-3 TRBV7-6 CASSLALVGSADGDTQYF TGTGCCAGCAGCTTAGCCCTCGTGGGTTCTGCGGATGGGGATACGCAGTATTTT
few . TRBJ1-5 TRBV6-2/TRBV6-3 CASSYSRGGRGEPQHF TGTGCCAGCAGTTACTCGAGGGGGGGGCGCGGAGAGCCCCAGCATTTT
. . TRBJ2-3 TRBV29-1 CSVGLDLGDTQYF TGCAGCGTGGGACTGGATCTTGGAGATACGCAGTATTTT
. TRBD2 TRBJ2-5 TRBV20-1 CSAPGLAGETQYF TGCAGTGCTCCCGGACTAGCAGGCGAGACCCAGTACTTC
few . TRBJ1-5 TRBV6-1 CASSVGQPQHF TGTGCCAGCAGTGTTGGTCAGCCCCAGCATTTT
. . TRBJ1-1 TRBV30 CAWSIGDNTEAFF TGTGCCTGGAGTATCGGGGACAACACTGAAGCTTTCTTT
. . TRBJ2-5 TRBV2 CASSEAAGTEETQYF TGTGCCAGCAGTGAAGCCGCGGGTACGGAAGAGACCCAGTACTTC
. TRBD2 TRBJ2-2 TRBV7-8 CASRGLAVNTGELFF TGTGCCAGCAGGGGACTAGCGGTTAACACCGGGGAGCTGTTTTTT
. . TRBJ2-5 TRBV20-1 CSARGRGARGETQYF TGCAGTGCTAGAGGGAGAGGTGCCCGAGGGGAGACCCAGTACTTC